This T cell receptor (beta chain) came from a study of PD-1 blockade in classical Hodgkin lymphoma. Using immunoSEQ multiplex PCR, the repertoire was profiled, and TCRdb retains in-frame clones only, with some absent. Of 23,000 or so clones listed, roughly four fifths are singletons. This CDR3 region has 13 residues. The ends were cut back, 1 base at V and 6 bases at J, with 9 bases in the middle. The germline CDR1 and CDR2 sequences are SGHVS and FNYEAQ. This clone appeared a few times. Documented time point: cycle 4 day 1 (C4D1), after less than 7 weeks of nivolumab. Exposure to brentuximab vedotin varied, and each patient had relapsed following autologous stem cell transplantation.

This chain links TRBV7-6 with TRBJ1-2, with D maybe TRBD1 (6 bases). The sequence was obtained from a human donor with classical Hodgkin lymphoma. This material consisted of peripheral blood mononuclear cells (PBMCs), taken before the fourth cycle of nivolumab. The CDR3 region is CASSLGGGHGYTF. Here the CDR3 DNA reads TGTGCCAGCAGCTTAGGAGGGGGGCATGGCTACACCTTC.